The rows below give T cell receptor beta chains drawn from one sample of a study of regulatory T cells in long-lasting Graves disease. TCRdb recomputed calls from the multiplex PCR reads with MiXCR, one row per CDR3 protein. The table shows fewer than 550,000 distinct CDR3 sequences, with 20% to 25% occurring only once. Specimen: peripheral blood mononuclear cells (PBMCs), collected when the disease was refractory, from a patient treated with antithyroid drugs. Receptor source: a female donor with Graves disease. CDR3s include the opening cysteine and the closing phenylalanine or tryptophan. A D gene is named only where the DNA matches it firmly. Size values are once, few and many counts, or a class for expanded clones, and some rows have none.

clone size,D gene,J gene,V gene,CDR3 protein,CDR3 DNA
many,TRBD1,TRBJ2-5,TRBV6-1,CASSTGTGPRETQYF,TGTGCCAGCAGTACCGGGACAGGGCCACGGGAGACCCAGTACTTC
few,TRBD2,TRBJ2-7,TRBV7-2,CASSWTSGGVLEQYF,TGTGCCAGCAGCTGGACTAGCGGGGGGGTTTTGGAGCAGTACTTC
-,-,TRBJ2-7,TRBV28,CASSEGTRYEQYF,TGTGCCAGCAGTGAGGGGACACGCTACGAGCAGTACTTC
many,TRBD1,TRBJ1-2,TRBV7-6,CASSFQGEYGYTF,TGTGCCAGCAGCTTCCAGGGGGAATATGGCTACACCTTC
-,-,TRBJ1-6,TRBV27,CASSSTGSSYNSPLHF,TGTGCCAGCAGTTCAACAGGGAGCTCCTATAATTCACCCCTCCACTTT
many,-,TRBJ2-7,TRBV6-1,CASTHLASRDYEQYF,TGTGCCAGCACTCACCTGGCCAGTCGGGACTACGAGCAGTACTTC
many,TRBD1,TRBJ1-5,TRBV28,CATTETGTGSQPQHF,TGTGCCACCACCGAGACCGGGACAGGGAGTCAGCCCCAGCATTTT
many,-,TRBJ1-1,TRBV28,CASFPPTGSMNTEAFF,TGTGCCAGCTTCCCCCCCACAGGGAGTATGAACACTGAAGCTTTCTTT
many,-,TRBJ1-4,TRBV20-1,CSAREPGWDEKLFF,TGCAGTGCTAGAGAACCTGGCTGGGATGAAAAACTGTTTTTT
-,-,TRBJ1-5,TRBV6-1,CASSRTGSQPQHF,TGTGCCAGCAGTCGTACAGGGTCTCAGCCCCAGCATTTT
many,-,TRBJ2-5,TRBV28,CASTARRRGLQETQYF,TGTGCCAGCACTGCGCGCCGACGGGGCCTACAAGAGACCCAGTACTTC
many,TRBD1,TRBJ2-7,TRBV28,CASSVGRTGGYEQYF,TGTGCCAGCAGTGTTGGCCGGACAGGGGGCTACGAGCAGTACTTC
few,TRBD1,TRBJ1-1,TRBV20-1,CSARKQDRSNTEAFF,TGCAGTGCTAGGAAACAGGACAGGAGTAACACTGAAGCTTTCTTT
many,-,TRBJ2-7,TRBV2,CASSELGTLYEQYF,TGTGCCAGCAGTGAGTTAGGGACGCTCTACGAGCAGTACTTC
few,-,TRBJ2-7,TRBV6-1,CASSLWIDGEQYF,TGTGCCAGCAGCCTCTGGATTGATGGGGAGCAGTACTTC
-,-,TRBJ2-7,TRBV6-2/TRBV6-3,CASSSVGTPRGEQYF,TGTGCCAGCAGTTCGGTTGGGACCCCGCGGGGTGAGCAGTACTTC
-,TRBD2,TRBJ2-7,TRBV7-9,CASSLSGTRADEQYF,TGTGCCAGCAGCCTATCCGGGACTAGGGCCGACGAGCAGTACTTC
many,TRBD1,TRBJ2-2,TRBV11-1,CASSPTGTGLTGELFF,TGTGCCAGCAGCCCGACCGGGACAGGGCTCACCGGGGAGCTGTTTTTT
many,-,TRBJ1-2,TRBV29-1,CSVDPLNYGYTF,TGCAGCGTTGACCCCCTCAACTATGGCTACACCTTC
few,TRBD2,TRBJ2-4,TRBV10-1,CASSESIGTSEVKNIQYF,TGCGCCAGCAGTGAGTCGATTGGGACTAGCGAGGTCAAAAACATTCAGTACTTC
many,-,TRBJ2-7,TRBV7-9,CASSLANREQYF,TGTGCCAGCAGCTTAGCGAACAGGGAGCAGTACTTC
-,-,TRBJ2-1,TRBV6-1,CASRPRGAIGNEQFF,TGTGCCAGCAGACCAAGGGGAGCCATAGGCAATGAGCAGTTCTTC
many,-,TRBJ2-7,TRBV7-2,CASSLTRGSYEQYF,TGTGCCAGCAGCTTAACTCGCGGGTCCTACGAGCAGTACTTC
-,TRBD1,TRBJ1-5,TRBV7-2,CASSLERGLGQPQHF,TGTGCCAGCAGCTTAGAAAGGGGGCTCGGTCAGCCCCAGCATTTT
many,-,TRBJ1-1,TRBV2,CASSGFKVYTEAFF,TGTGCCAGCAGTGGTTTTAAGGTTTATACTGAAGCTTTCTTT
-,TRBD1,TRBJ1-2,TRBV10-3,CAISDGTGGTNYGYTF,TGTGCCATCAGTGACGGGACAGGGGGCACTAACTATGGCTACACCTTC
once,-,TRBJ1-5,TRBV28,CASSLTGIENQPQPF,TGTGCCAGCAGTCTGACAGGTATCGAAAATCAGCCCCAGCCTTTT
-,-,TRBJ2-3,TRBV2,CASSSGGRTDTQYF,TGTGCCAGCAGCTCTGGGGGTCGGACAGATACGCAGTATTTT
few,-,TRBJ1-3,TRBV2,CASRAVSGNTIYF,TGTGCCAGCCGGGCCGTGTCTGGAAACACCATATATTTT
-,-,TRBJ2-1,TRBV2,CASSGGSGVSREQFF,TGTGCCAGCAGTGGTGGGTCGGGGGTGAGCAGGGAGCAGTTCTTC
few,-,TRBJ1-6,TRBV9,CASSASEGSNSPLHF,TGTGCCAGCAGCGCCTCAGAGGGCAGTAATTCACCCCTCCACTTT
few,TRBD1,TRBJ2-2,TRBV30,CAWGQGDTGELFF,TGTGCCTGGGGACAGGGAGACACCGGGGAGCTGTTTTTT
many,-,TRBJ1-4,TRBV24-1,CATSDNRENEKLFF,TGTGCCACCAGTGACAATCGGGAAAATGAAAAACTGTTTTTT
few,TRBD2,TRBJ2-5,TRBV4-1,CASSQVASGVVETQYF,TGCGCCAGCAGCCAAGTAGCGAGCGGGGTTGTGGAGACCCAGTACTTC
-,-,TRBJ2-7,TRBV27,CASSLFGGIDPSLAPWDEQYF,TGTGCCAGCAGTTTATTCGGCGGGATTGATCCCAGTTTGGCGCCATGGGACGAGCAGTACTTC
few,TRBD1,TRBJ1-5,TRBV28,CASSLDRGFNQPQHF,TGTGCCAGCAGTTTGGACAGGGGATTCAATCAGCCCCAGCATTTT
few,-,TRBJ1-1,TRBV19,CASHEAGRNTEAFF,TGTGCCAGTCACGAGGCAGGGAGGAACACTGAAGCTTTCTTT
many,-,TRBJ2-7,TRBV12-3/TRBV12-4,CASSHRFAGPEQYF,TGTGCCAGCAGTCACCGATTTGCGGGGCCAGAGCAGTACTTC
-,-,TRBJ2-3,TRBV10-3,CAIADQDTQYF,TGTGCCATCGCCGACCAGGATACGCAGTATTTT
many,TRBD2,TRBJ2-7,TRBV10-3,CAIGSEGGHPYEQYF,TGTGCCATCGGCTCTGAGGGAGGGCACCCTTACGAGCAGTACTTC
many,TRBD1,TRBJ2-5,TRBV2,CASDRDRDSGETQYF,TGTGCCAGCGATCGGGACAGGGATTCAGGAGAGACCCAGTACTTC
few,-,TRBJ1-1,TRBV20-1,CSAPITGTEAFF,TGCAGTGCTCCTATAACAGGCACTGAAGCTTTCTTT
few,TRBD1,TRBJ1-2,TRBV5-1,CASSLRTGGFGYTF,TGCGCCAGCAGCCTACGGACAGGGGGTTTCGGCTACACCTTC
many,TRBD1,TRBJ1-1,TRBV20-1,CSANRQGRSPEAFF,TGCAGTGCTAACCGACAGGGTAGGTCCCCTGAAGCTTTCTTT
many,-,TRBJ2-5,TRBV11-2,CASSHGTNQETQYF,TGTGCCAGCAGCCACGGGACAAACCAAGAGACCCAGTACTTC
-,-,TRBJ2-5,TRBV20-1,CSASPGRETQYF,TGCAGTGCTTCTCCAGGGCGGGAGACCCAGTACTTC
-,-,TRBJ2-1,TRBV27,CASSLSSGRLYNEQFF,TGTGCCAGCAGTTTATCTTCCGGGAGACTCTACAATGAGCAGTTCTTC
few,TRBD1,TRBJ1-5,TRBV27,CASRVTGGRQPQHF,TGTGCCAGCAGAGTGACAGGGGGCCGACAGCCCCAGCATTTT
few,-,TRBJ1-2,TRBV30,CAWGYPGVGGYTF,TGTGCCTGGGGTTATCCAGGGGTGGGAGGCTACACCTTC
-,-,TRBJ2-5,TRBV20-1,CSARVLGGMNEETQYF,TGCAGTGCTAGAGTGCTGGGCGGGATGAATGAGGAGACCCAGTACTTC
-,-,TRBJ2-1,TRBV28,CASSLGSSGRHEQFF,TGTGCCAGCAGTTTAGGGTCCAGCGGAAGGCATGAGCAGTTCTTC
-,-,TRBJ1-2,TRBV30,CAWSPSPNGYTF,TGTGCCTGGAGTCCGTCACCGAATGGCTACACCTTC
many,-,TRBJ2-7,TRBV28,CASRNTGTVGYEQYF,TGTGCCAGCAGGAATACCGGGACGGTAGGCTACGAGCAGTACTTC
many,TRBD1,TRBJ1-2,TRBV6-2/TRBV6-3,CASSYLTGVYGYTF,TGTGCCAGCAGTTACCTCACAGGGGTCTATGGCTACACCTTC
many,TRBD1,TRBJ1-5,TRBV20-1,CSAGTTGNQPQHF,TGCAGTGCTGGGACGACAGGGAATCAGCCCCAGCATTTT
few,-,TRBJ1-2,TRBV5-6,CASSSLVDYGYTF,TGTGCCAGCAGCTCGTTAGTAGACTATGGCTACACCTTC
few,TRBD1,TRBJ2-7,TRBV10-3,CAISRGQGSSYEQYF,TGTGCCATCAGCCGTGGACAGGGGAGCTCCTACGAGCAGTACTTC